The TCR beta chain described here comes from a study of cytomegalovirus exposure and HLA in healthy donors. Study-wide context: The study placed roughly four fifths of its 398 genotyped donors in the Caucasian-associated ancestry cluster.

Looked up from germline, CDR1 is SGHDT and CDR2 is YYEEEE. The CDR3 sequence is 16 residues long. The V segment lost 2 bases and the J segment 0 bases; nucleotides outside the gene matches: 5. Findings and limits, study-wide: The authors confirmed in vitro that three CMV-associated chains were specific for CMV antigens.

This clone was seen only a few times. Antigen specificity is unknown. The PCR employed 60 Vbeta primers together with 13 Jbeta primers. Measured with immunoSEQ multiplex PCR; TCRdb has only the in-frame clones, and not every one. The repertoire consists of over 65,000 clones, with 67% occurring once and the leading ten covering 6.9%. The sequenced sample consisted of PBMCs. This chain uses TRBV5-6 with TRBJ2-1; 7 bases fit TRBD2. The sequence was collected from a woman in her fifties or sixties in good health and CMV-seropositive. The CDR3 protein is CASSLQRDSSYNEQFF. The DNA for the CDR3 is TGTGCCAGCAGCTTACAGCGGGATAGCTCCTACAATGAGCAGTTCTTC.